Presented here are 3 T cell receptor beta chains from one specimen sequenced in a study of cytomegalovirus exposure and HLA in healthy donors. The PCR was carried out with 60 Vbeta primers and 13 Jbeta primers. Generated by immunoSEQ multiplex PCR, the TCRdb table keeps only in-frame clones and is missing some. The table records approximately 150,000 clones, over 8% of them present only once. The source material was PBMCs. The receptor source for this set is a male donor in good health and CMV-seronegative.

This clone occurred a few times. V usage is TRBV6-6 and J usage is TRBJ1-1; D may be TRBD1 (5 bases). Trimming took off 2 bases at V and 1 base at J, with 8 bases between the two ends. The CDR3 sequence is 14 residues long. Germline V gene data show CDR1 as MNHNY and CDR2 as SVGAGI (reference sequence). The CDR3 spells CASSYDGGNTEAFF. The CDR3 nucleotides are TGTGCCAGCAGTTACGACGGGGGGAACACTGAAGCTTTCTTT.

This clone was found a few times. The V gene is TRBV27, the J gene TRBJ2-7, with 7 bases identical to TRBD1. V gave up 2 bases and J gave up 0 bases; unmatched junction bases: 10. This CDR3 has 17 amino acids. Germline CDR1 is MNHEY and CDR2 is SMNVEV (reference sequence). The CDR3 region is CASSLPPRQGGSYEQYF. The CDR3 region has the DNA TGTGCCAGCAGTTTACCCCCCCGACAGGGTGGCTCCTACGAGCAGTACTTC.

This clone was counted a few times. V usage is TRBV4-3 and J usage is TRBJ2-1; 9 bases match TRBD1. Germline values: CDR1 LGHNA, CDR2 YSLEER. This CDR3 comprises 17 residues. V was clipped by 0 bases and J by 5 bases; unmatched bases: 8. The DNA for the CDR3 is TGCGCCAGCAGCCAAGATGAACGGACAGGGGACCACAATGAGCAGTTCTTC. It yields the protein CASSQDERTGDHNEQFF.